Below, 2 T cell receptor beta chains from the same sample are listed, as sequenced in a study of T cell changes during pregnancy in multiple sclerosis. Profiling relied on immunoSEQ multiplex PCR, and the TCRdb table lists in-frame clones only, not all of them. This sample yields roughly 48,000 clones, of which approximately 92% are seen a single time; less than 0.3% belongs to the top ten. The sequencing here drew on CD4+ T cells from peripheral blood mononuclear cells, taken in the third trimester of pregnancy. The receptor set was obtained from a female donor with multiple sclerosis, enrolled in a pregnancy study.

This chain connects TRBV5-1 to TRBJ2-5, with D unresolved. The CDR3 runs 15 residues. In germline, CDR1 is SGHRS, CDR2 YFSETQ. The V end lost 2 bases, the J end lost 5 bases, and 16 bases lay between the germline ends. This CDR3 reads CASSFDPVPQETQYF. CDR3 DNA: TGCGCCAGCAGCTTCGATCCCGTTCCTCAGGAGACCCAGTACTTC.

This sequence joins TRBV5-8 and TRBJ2-3; 13 bases align to TRBD2. Germline V lookup: CDR1 SGHTS, CDR2 YDEGEE. The CDR3 is 18 residues long. Losses at the gene ends were 0 bases for V and 5 bases for J; bases not matched to a gene: 9. CDR3 nucleotides: TGTGCCAGCAGCTTGGGAACTAGCGGGAGGGCCTTGGGAGATACGCAGTATTTT. Its translation is CASSLGTSGRALGDTQYF. Full variable domain (remainder filled in from reference TRBV5-8 and TRBJ2-3): EAGVTQSPTHLIKTRGQQATLRCSPISGHTSVYWYQQALGLGLQFLLWYDEGEERNRGNFPPRFSGRQFPNYSSELNVNALELEDSALYLCASSLGTSGRALGDTQYFGPGTRLTVL.